The entry that follows covers one T cell receptor (beta chain) sequence. Antigen specificity is unknown. CDR1 is GTSNPN, CDR2 SVGIG, per germline (reference sequence). After removal of 5 bases from V and 13 bases from J, the junction contained 9 bases not matched to a gene. The CDR3 sequence is 11 residues long. Noted treatment: randomized to nivolumab then ipilimumab (arm A) or the reverse (arm B). These data come from a study of sequential checkpoint blockade in melanoma. Overall study context: Each arm's sequence ended with maintenance nivolumab. 75 to 95 pretreatment tumor DNA samples were TCRβ immunosequenced. General study points: Mutational load did not correlate with tumor T-cell fraction or clonality.

TCRdb's copy holds only in-frame clones and misses some; the assay was immunoSEQ multiplex PCR. This repertoire shows fewer than 20,000 clones, 73% found once; its top ten account for around 5%. This sequence joins TRBV30 and TRBJ2-7, with TRBD1 identical over 9 bases. The receptor was isolated from a human donor with melanoma. Source: tumor tissue (inferred from file names), taken from a patient given nivolumab and ipilimumab in sequence. The CDR3 is CAWERGQGNYF. The DNA for the CDR3 is TGTGCCTGGGAGAGGGGACAGGGTAACTACTTC.